This T cell receptor (beta chain) is from a study of blood T cell repertoires in COVID-19. Germline values: CDR1 GTSNPN, CDR2 SVGIG (reference sequence). The CDR3 sequence is 13 residues long. After removal of 3 bases from V and 7 bases from J, the junction contained 4 bases not matched to a gene. TCRdb's table, derived via immunoSEQ multiplex PCR, lists solely in-frame clones and lacks some. The sample carries approximately 300,000 clones, 85% to 90% recorded once. This clone was found once. Material for sequencing was PBMCs or T cells enriched from blood (not recorded which). The genes are TRBV30 and TRBJ2-1, with 9 positions matching TRBD2. This sequence was found in a woman in her twenties or thirties who had recovered from COVID-19. The CDR3 reads CAWRRTSGNEQFF. The CDR3 bases are TGTGCCTGGAGAAGAACTAGCGGGAATGAGCAGTTCTTC.